The entry below gives a single TCR beta chain sequence along with its context. The data were obtained in a study of blood T cell repertoires in COVID-19. Study background: Samples came from the United States, Italy and Spain, spanning acute and convalescent COVID-19. Nucleic acid was either cDNA or gDNA, and it came from T cells, B-cell-depleted T cells, or PBMCs.

Per the study methods: By means of reference gene primer amplification, nucleated cell counts were estimated. The table came from immunoSEQ multiplex PCR; TCRdb's copy has only in-frame clones and leaves some out. That table gives V, J and clone size, and the DNA gave D and trimming. Of about 29,000 clones detected, around 77% appear once; the ten largest clones hold almost 8%. The CDR3 is 12 residues long. CDR1 is SGHDT and CDR2 is YYEEEE in the germline V gene. Trimming removed 4 bases at V and 12 bases at J, with 14 bases between. This TCR derives from a woman between 70 and 85 years old with active or convalescent COVID-19. The V gene is TRBV5-6, the J gene TRBJ2-1; a weak D match, TRBD2 (7 bases). The material sequenced was peripheral blood. In DNA, the CDR3 is TGTGCCAGCAGCGCAACAGGGAGGGTGCAGTTCTTC. This sequence encodes CASSATGRVQFF.